The clone carrying this T cell receptor beta chain was observed a handful of times. The target antigen is unknown. These data belong to a study of post-analysis software for immune sequencing data. Study background: Relapsing-remitting, secondary progressive and progressive-relapsing forms made up the multiple sclerosis disease courses. Study results and caveats: Significantly lower normalized Chao1 diversity was found in patients with multiple sclerosis relative to controls. F measure grouped same-batch samples tightly together. In patients, TRBV5-6, TRBV5-1 and TRBV20-1 belonged to four or five TRBV segments found more frequently than in controls.

cDNA libraries of TCR beta carried unique molecular identifiers. Input populations of 1 to 10 million T cells gave rise to hundreds of thousands of cDNA molecules. TCRdb processed the PCR reads anew with MiXCR; each CDR3 protein has one entry. The profile shows 650,000 to 850,000 distinct CDR3 sequences, around 50% of them singletons. Germline CDR1 LGHNA, CDR2 YNFKEQ. With 4 bases removed from V and 2 bases from J, the gap between germline ends came to 18 bases. This CDR3 is 17 amino acids long. The receptor was isolated from a girl aged 5-17 years with multiple sclerosis. Sequencing was performed on blood. The chain recombines TRBV4-2 with TRBJ1-5, with D tentatively TRBD1 (5 bases). The CDR3 sequence: CASSLQTELGGNQPQHF. In DNA form, the CDR3 reads TGTGCCAGCAGCCTCCAGACAGAACTTGGGGGCAATCAGCCCCAGCATTTT.